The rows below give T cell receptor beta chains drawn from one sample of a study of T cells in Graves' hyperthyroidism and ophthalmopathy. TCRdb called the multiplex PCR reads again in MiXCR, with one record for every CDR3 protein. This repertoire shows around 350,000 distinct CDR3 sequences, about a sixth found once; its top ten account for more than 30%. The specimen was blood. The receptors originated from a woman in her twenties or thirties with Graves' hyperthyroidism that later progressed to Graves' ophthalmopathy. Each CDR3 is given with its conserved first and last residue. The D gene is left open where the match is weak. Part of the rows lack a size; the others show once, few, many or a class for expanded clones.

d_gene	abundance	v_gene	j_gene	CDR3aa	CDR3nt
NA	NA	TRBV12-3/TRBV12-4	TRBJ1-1	CASSLGRGVYTEAFF	TGTGCCAGCAGTTTAGGTAGGGGGGTTTACACTGAAGCTTTCTTT
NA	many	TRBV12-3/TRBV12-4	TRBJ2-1	CASSLYPGYNEQFF	TGTGCCAGCTCCTTATACCCGGGGTACAATGAGCAGTTCTTC
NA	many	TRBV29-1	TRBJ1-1	CSVWTERGEAFF	TGCAGCGTCTGGACCGAGCGCGGTGAAGCTTTCTTT
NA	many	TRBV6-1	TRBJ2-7	CASSNRVPSYEQYF	TGTGCCAGCAGTAACAGGGTCCCCTCCTACGAGCAGTACTTC
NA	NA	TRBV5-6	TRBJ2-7	CASSLGMTESGQYF	TGTGCCAGCAGCTTGGGGATGACAGAATCCGGGCAGTACTTC
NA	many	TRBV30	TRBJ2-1	CAWNGIGSNNEQFF	TGTGCCTGGAATGGCATCGGCTCCAACAATGAGCAGTTCTTC
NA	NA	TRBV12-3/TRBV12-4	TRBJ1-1	CASSKGQLEAFF	TGTGCCAGCAGCAAAGGACAGCTAGAAGCTTTCTTT
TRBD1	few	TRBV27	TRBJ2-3	CASSFPGQETDTQYF	TGTGCCAGCAGTTTCCCGGGACAGGAGACAGATACGCAGTATTTT
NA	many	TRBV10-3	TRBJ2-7	CASNTGTTLDEQYF	TGTGCCTCCAACACAGGGACGACATTGGACGAGCAGTACTTC
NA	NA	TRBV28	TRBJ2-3	CASSLALVNPTQYF	TGTGCCAGCAGTTTAGCGCTAGTAAACCCTACGCAGTATTTT
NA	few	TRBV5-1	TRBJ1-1	CASGRGSNTEAFF	TGCGCCAGTGGGAGGGGTTCGAACACTGAAGCTTTCTTT
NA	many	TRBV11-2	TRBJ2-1	CASSLARNEQFF	TGTGCCAGCAGCTTAGCTCGGAATGAGCAGTTCTTC
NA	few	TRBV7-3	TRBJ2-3	CASSLGHSTDTQYF	TGTGCCAGCAGCTTAGGGCACAGCACAGATACGCAGTATTTT
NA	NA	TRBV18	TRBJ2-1	CASSPPGVHNEQFF	TGTGCCAGCTCACCCCCCGGGGTACACAATGAGCAGTTCTTC
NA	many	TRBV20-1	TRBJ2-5	CSARDSSWRETQYF	TGCAGTGCTAGAGATAGTAGCTGGAGAGAGACCCAGTACTTC
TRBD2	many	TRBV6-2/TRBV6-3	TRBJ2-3	CASSLAGSLADTQYF	TGTGCCAGCAGCCTAGCGGGATCCCTCGCAGATACGCAGTATTTT
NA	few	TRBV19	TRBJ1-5	CASSIRQSSNQPQHF	TGTGCCAGTAGTATTCGACAGTCTAGCAATCAGCCCCAGCATTTT
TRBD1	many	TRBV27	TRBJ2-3	CASSLVTGPSTDTQYF	TGTGCCAGCAGTTTAGTGACAGGGCCTAGCACAGATACGCAGTATTTT
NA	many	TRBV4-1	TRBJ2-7	CASSPTITSSAPTRYEQYF	TGCGCCAGCAGCCCAACCATCACTAGCTCAGCACCGACCAGATACGAGCAGTACTTC
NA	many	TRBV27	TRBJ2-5	CASSLSEAEQETQYF	TGTGCCAGCAGTTTATCGGAGGCAGAACAAGAGACCCAGTACTTC
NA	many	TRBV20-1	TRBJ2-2	CSASGPPADTGELFF	TGCAGTGCTTCGGGACCCCCAGCGGACACCGGGGAGCTGTTTTTT
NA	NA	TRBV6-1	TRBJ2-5	CASSGTIQETQYF	TGTGCCAGCAGCGGAACGATCCAAGAGACCCAGTACTTC
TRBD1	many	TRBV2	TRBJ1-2	CASRPRTGIANGYTF	TGTGCCAGCAGGCCCAGGACAGGGATTGCGAATGGCTACACCTTC
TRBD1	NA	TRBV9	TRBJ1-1	CASSVGSQGAEAFF	TGTGCCAGCAGCGTTGGATCCCAGGGGGCTGAAGCTTTCTTT
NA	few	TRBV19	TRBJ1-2	CASSIIRTSYGYTF	TGTGCCAGTAGTATAATCAGGACGTCCTATGGCTACACCTTC
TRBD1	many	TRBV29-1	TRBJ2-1	CSVPPGQVNNEQFF	TGCAGCGTACCACCGGGACAGGTCAACAATGAGCAGTTCTTC
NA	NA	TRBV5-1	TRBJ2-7	CASSRGTEYEQYF	TGCGCCAGCAGCCGCGGGACAGAGTACGAGCAGTACTTC
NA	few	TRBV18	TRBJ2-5	CASSPYAGHQETQYF	TGTGCCAGCTCACCATACGCGGGGCACCAAGAGACCCAGTACTTC
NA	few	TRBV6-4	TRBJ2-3	CASSERGLQDTQYF	TGTGCCAGCAGTGAAAGGGGTCTGCAAGATACGCAGTATTTT
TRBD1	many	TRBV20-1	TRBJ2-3	CSASEDRGWADTQYF	TGCAGTGCTAGCGAAGACAGGGGATGGGCAGATACGCAGTATTTT
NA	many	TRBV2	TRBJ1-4	CASSEGEGEKLFF	TGTGCCAGCAGTGAAGGGGAGGGAGAAAAACTGTTTTTT
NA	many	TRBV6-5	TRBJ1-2	CASSYAIGGGGNYGYTF	TGTGCCAGCAGTTACGCTATAGGCGGAGGGGGAAACTATGGCTACACCTTC
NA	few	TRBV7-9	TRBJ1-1	CASRQDTGLQEAFF	TGTGCCAGCAGGCAAGACACGGGGCTACAAGAAGCTTTCTTT
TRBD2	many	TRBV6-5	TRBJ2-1	CASSYSAGGLSYNEQFF	TGTGCCAGCAGTTACTCAGCGGGGGGGCTATCCTACAATGAGCAGTTCTTC
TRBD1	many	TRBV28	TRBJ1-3	CASSFPTGGASGNTIYF	TGTGCCAGCAGTTTTCCCACAGGGGGCGCCTCTGGAAACACCATATATTTT
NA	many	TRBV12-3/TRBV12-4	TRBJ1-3	CASSTRRLSGNTIYF	TGTGCCAGCAGTACCCGACGGCTCTCTGGAAACACCATATATTTT
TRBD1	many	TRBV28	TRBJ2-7	CASSSPGQGAGEQYF	TGTGCCAGCAGTTCTCCGGGACAGGGGGCGGGCGAGCAGTACTTC
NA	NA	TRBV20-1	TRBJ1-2	CSATLGQLYGYTF	TGCAGTGCCACGTTGGGCCAGTTATACGGCTACACCTTC
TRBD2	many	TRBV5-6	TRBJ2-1	CASSLGNAGGYNEQFF	TGTGCCAGCAGCTTAGGAAACGCGGGGGGCTACAATGAGCAGTTCTTC
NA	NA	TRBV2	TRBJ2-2	CASMPGDTTPNTGELFF	TGTGCCAGCATGCCCGGGGACACGACCCCGAACACCGGGGAGCTGTTTTTT
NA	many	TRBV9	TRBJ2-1	CASSEFSDLYNEQFF	TGTGCCAGCAGCGAATTTAGCGACCTTTACAATGAGCAGTTCTTC
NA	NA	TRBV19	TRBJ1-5	CASSMSSGFQPQHF	TGTGCCAGTAGTATGTCGTCCGGGTTTCAGCCCCAGCATTTT
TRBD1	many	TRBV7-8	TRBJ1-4	CASSLVYSGTGNEKLFF	TGTGCCAGCAGCCTTGTTTACTCCGGGACAGGGAATGAAAAACTGTTTTTT
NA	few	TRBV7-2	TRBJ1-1	CASSLSTLVGEAFF	TGTGCCAGCAGCTTATCCACTCTGGTAGGAGAAGCTTTCTTT
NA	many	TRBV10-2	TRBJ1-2	CASSFSDSNYGYTF	TGCGCCAGCAGTTTCAGTGATTCTAACTATGGCTACACCTTC
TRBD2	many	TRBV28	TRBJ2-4	CASSLMGGIQYF	TGTGCCAGCAGTTTGATGGGAGGGATTCAGTACTTC
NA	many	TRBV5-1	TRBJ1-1	CASSLVSGPNTEAFF	TGCGCCAGCAGCTTGGTTTCAGGTCCGAACACTGAAGCTTTCTTT
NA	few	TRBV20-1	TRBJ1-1	CSARVGGGNTEAFF	TGCAGTGCTAGAGTGGGGGGGGGGAACACTGAAGCTTTCTTT
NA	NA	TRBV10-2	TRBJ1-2	CASSESTQIYGYTF	TGCGCCAGCAGTGAGTCGACACAGATCTATGGCTACACCTTC
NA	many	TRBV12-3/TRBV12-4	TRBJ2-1	CASSLVGWGQFF	TGTGCCAGCAGTTTAGTGGGGTGGGGGCAGTTCTTC